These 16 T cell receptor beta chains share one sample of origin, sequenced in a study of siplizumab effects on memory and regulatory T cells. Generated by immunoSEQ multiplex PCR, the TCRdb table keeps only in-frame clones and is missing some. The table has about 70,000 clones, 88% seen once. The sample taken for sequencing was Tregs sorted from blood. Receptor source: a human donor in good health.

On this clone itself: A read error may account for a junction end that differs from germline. The CDR3 sequence: CASSLCGERTYEQYF. The CDR3 bases are TGTGCTAGCAGCTTATGCGGGGAGAGAACCTACGAGCAGTACTTC. This rearrangement joins TRBV7-7 to TRBJ2-7, with a possible D match to TRBD2 (6 bases). The CDR3 is made up of 15 amino acids. Germline assignment: CDR1 SSHAT and CDR2 FNYEAQ (reference sequence).

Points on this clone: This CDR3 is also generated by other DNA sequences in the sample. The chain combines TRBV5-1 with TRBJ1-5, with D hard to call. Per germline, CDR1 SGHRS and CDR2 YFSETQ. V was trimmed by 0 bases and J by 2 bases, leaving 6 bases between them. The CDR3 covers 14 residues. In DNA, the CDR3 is TGCGCCAGCAGCTTGGTTGGGGGCAATCAGCCCCAGCATTTT. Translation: CASSLVGGNQPQHF.

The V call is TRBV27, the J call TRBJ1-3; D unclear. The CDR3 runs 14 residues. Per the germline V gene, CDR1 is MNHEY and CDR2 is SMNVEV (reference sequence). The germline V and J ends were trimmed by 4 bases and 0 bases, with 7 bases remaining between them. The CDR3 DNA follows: TGTGCCAGCAGTTCCCTGCCCTCTGGAAACACCATATATTTT. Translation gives CASSSLPSGNTIYF.

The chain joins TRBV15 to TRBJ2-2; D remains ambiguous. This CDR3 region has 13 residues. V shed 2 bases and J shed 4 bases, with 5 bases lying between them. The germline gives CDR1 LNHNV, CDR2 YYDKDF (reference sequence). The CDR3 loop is CATSRTLTGELFF. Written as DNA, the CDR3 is TGTGCCACCAGCAGAACCCTCACCGGGGAGCTGTTTTTT. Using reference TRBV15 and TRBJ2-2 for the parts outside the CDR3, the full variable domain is DAMVIQNPRYQVTQFGKPVTLSCSQTLNHNVMYWYQQKSSQAPKLLFHYYDKDFNNEADTPDNFQSRRPNTSFCFLDIRSPGLGDTAMYLCATSRTLTGELFFGEGSRLTVL.

Here the CDR3 reads CASSEGSLQETQYF. The CDR3 nucleotides are TGTGCCAGCAGTGAAGGTTCTTTGCAAGAGACCCAGTACTTC. This chain links TRBV6-1 with TRBJ2-5; no firm D call. Germline-derived CDR1 and CDR2 are MNHNS and SASEGT. The V gene lost 1 base and the J gene lost 2 bases, with 8 bases spanning the gap. The CDR3 is made up of 14 amino acids.

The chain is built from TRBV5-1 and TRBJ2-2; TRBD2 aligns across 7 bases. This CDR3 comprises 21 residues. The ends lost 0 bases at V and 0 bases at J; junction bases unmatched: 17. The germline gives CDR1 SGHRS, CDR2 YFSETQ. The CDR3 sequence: CASSLASRLAETVTNTGELFF. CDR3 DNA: TGCGCCAGCAGCTTGGCATCTAGGCTAGCGGAAACCGTAACGAACACCGGGGAGCTGTTTTTT.

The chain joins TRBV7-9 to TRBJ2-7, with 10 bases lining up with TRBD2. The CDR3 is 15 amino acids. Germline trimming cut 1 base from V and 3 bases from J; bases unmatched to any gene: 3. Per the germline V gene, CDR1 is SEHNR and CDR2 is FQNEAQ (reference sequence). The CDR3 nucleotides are TGTGCCAGCAGCTTAGGGTCTAGCGGGAGCTACGAGCAGTACTTC. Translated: CASSLGSSGSYEQYF.

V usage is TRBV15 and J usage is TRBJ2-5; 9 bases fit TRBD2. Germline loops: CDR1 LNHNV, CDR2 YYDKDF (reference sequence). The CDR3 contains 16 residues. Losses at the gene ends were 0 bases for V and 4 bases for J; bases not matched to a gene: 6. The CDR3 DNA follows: TGTGCCACCAGCAGAGATCGAATTAGCGGGAGAGAGACCCAGTACTTC. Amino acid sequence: CATSRDRISGRETQYF.

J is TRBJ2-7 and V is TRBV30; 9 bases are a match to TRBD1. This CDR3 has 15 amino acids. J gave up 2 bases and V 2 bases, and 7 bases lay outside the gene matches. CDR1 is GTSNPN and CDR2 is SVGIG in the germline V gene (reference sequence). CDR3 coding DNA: TGTGCCTGGAGTAGACCGGGACAGGGAACCTACGAGCAGTACTTC. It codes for CAWSRPGQGTYEQYF.

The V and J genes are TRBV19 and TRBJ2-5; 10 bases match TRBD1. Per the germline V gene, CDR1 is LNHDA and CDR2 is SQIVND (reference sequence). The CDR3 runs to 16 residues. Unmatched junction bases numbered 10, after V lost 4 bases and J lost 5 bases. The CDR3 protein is CASSTTGTGAWETQYF. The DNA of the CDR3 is TGTGCCAGTAGTACGACCGGGACAGGGGCTTGGGAGACCCAGTACTTC.

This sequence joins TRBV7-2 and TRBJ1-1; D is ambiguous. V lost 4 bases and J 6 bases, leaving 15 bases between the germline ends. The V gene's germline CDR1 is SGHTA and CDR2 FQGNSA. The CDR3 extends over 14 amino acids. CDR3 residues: CASSYPDGFAEAFF. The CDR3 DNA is TGTGCCAGCAGCTATCCGGACGGGTTCGCTGAAGCTTTCTTT.

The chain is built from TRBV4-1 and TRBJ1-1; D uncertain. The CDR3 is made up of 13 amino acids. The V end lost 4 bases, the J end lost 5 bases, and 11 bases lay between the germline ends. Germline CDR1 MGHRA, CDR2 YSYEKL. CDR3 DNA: TGCGCCAGCAGCCTCCGACTTGAGACTGAAGCTTTCTTT. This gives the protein CASSLRLETEAFF.

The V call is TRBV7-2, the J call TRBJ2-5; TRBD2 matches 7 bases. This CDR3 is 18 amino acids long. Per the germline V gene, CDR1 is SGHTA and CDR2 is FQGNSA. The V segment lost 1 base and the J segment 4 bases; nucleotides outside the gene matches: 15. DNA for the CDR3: TGTGCCAGCAGCTTAGAGGGCCTTGGGGCGGGAGAAGCAGAGACCCAGTACTTC. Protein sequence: CASSLEGLGAGEAETQYF.

Here the CDR3 reads CASSLRRTGPNQPQHF. The CDR3 region has the DNA TGTGCCAGCAGTTTACGGCGGACCGGGCCTAATCAGCCCCAGCATTTT. The chain uses TRBV27 and TRBJ1-5; D is unclear. There are 16 residues in the CDR3. V lost 2 bases and J lost 4, with 15 bases in between. Per the germline V gene, CDR1 is MNHEY and CDR2 is SMNVEV (reference sequence).

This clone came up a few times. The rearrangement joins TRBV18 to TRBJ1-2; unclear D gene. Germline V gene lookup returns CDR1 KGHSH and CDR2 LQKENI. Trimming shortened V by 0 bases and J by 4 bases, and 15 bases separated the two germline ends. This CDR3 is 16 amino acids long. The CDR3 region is CASSPPGSTALYGYTF. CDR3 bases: TGTGCCAGCTCACCACCGGGTTCCACTGCCCTCTATGGCTACACCTTC.

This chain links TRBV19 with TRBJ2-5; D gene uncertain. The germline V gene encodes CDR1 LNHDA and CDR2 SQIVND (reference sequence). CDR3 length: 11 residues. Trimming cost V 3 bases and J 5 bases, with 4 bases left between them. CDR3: CASSIRETQYF. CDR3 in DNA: TGTGCCAGTAGTATCCGGGAGACCCAGTACTTC.